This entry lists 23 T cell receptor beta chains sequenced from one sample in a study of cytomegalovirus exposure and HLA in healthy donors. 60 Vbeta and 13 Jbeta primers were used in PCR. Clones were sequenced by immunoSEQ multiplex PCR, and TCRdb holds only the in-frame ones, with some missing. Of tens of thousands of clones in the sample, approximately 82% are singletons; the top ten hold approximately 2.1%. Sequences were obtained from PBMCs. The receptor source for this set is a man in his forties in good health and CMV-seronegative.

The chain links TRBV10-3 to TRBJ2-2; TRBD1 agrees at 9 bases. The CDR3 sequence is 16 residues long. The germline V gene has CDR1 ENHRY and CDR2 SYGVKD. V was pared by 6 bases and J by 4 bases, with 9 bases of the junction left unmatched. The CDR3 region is CAISGTGSLGTGELFF. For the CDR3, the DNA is TGTGCCATCAGCGGGACAGGGAGTCTGGGCACCGGGGAGCTGTTTTTT.

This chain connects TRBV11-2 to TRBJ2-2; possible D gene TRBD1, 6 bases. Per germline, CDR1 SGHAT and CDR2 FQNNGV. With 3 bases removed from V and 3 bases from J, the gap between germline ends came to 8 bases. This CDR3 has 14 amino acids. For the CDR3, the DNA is TGTGCCAGCAGCTTGGACAGCTACACCGGGGAGCTGTTTTTT. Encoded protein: CASSLDSYTGELFF.

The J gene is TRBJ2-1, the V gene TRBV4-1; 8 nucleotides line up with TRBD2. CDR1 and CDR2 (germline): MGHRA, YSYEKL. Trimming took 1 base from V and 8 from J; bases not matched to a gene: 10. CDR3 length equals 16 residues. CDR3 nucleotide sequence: TGCGCCAGCAGCCAAGGTCCCGGGAGGGCCGTCTATGAGCAGTTCTTC. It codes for CASSQGPGRAVYEQFF.

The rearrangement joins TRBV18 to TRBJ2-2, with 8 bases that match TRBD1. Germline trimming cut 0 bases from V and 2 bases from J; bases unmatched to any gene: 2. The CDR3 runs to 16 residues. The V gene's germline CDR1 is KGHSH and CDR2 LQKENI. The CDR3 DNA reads TGTGCCAGCTCACCACCTGGGACAGGAAACACCGGGGAGCTGTTTTTT. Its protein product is CASSPPGTGNTGELFF.

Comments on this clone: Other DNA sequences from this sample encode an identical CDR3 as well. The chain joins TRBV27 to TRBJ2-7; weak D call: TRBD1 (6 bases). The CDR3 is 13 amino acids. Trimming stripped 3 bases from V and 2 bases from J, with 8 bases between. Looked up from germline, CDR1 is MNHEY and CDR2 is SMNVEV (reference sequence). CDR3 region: CASSFGQTYEQYF. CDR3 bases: TGTGCCAGCAGTTTTGGACAGACCTACGAGCAGTACTTC.

The CDR3 coding sequence is TGTGCCTGGAGTAGCGGGAGGGTAGATACGCAGTATTTT. Encoded protein: CAWSSGRVDTQYF. This chain uses TRBV30 with TRBJ2-3; 10 nucleotides agree with TRBD2. This CDR3 region has 13 residues. Germline V gene sequence: CDR1 GTSNPN, CDR2 SVGIG (reference sequence). The trim removed 2 bases at V and 5 bases at J, leaving 1 base unmatched.

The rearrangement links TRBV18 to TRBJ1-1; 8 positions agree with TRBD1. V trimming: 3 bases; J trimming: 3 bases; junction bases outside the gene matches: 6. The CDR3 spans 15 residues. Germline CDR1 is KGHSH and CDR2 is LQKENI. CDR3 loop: CASSPTGGIDTEAFF. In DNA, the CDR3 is TGTGCCAGCTCACCTACAGGGGGTATAGACACTGAAGCTTTCTTT.

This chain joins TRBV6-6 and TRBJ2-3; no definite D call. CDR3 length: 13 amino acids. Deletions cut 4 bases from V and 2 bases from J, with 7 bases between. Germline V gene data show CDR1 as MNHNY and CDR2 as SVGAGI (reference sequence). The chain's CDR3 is CASSLDVTDTQYF. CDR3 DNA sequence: TGTGCCAGCAGTTTAGATGTCACAGATACGCAGTATTTT.

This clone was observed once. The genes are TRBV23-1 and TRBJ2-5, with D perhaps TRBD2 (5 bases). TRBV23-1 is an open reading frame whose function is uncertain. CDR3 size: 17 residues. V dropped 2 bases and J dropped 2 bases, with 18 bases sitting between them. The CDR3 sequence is CASSQPDGGEGQETQYF. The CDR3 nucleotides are TGCGCCAGCAGTCAACCGGATGGAGGCGAGGGACAAGAGACCCAGTACTTC.

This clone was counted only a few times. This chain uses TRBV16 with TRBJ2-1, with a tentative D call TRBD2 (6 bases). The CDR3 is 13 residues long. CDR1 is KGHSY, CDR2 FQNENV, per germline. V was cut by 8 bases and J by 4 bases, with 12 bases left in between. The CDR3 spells CASRLGGYNEQFF. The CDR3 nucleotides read TGTGCCAGCCGCCTGGGGGGTTACAATGAGCAGTTCTTC.

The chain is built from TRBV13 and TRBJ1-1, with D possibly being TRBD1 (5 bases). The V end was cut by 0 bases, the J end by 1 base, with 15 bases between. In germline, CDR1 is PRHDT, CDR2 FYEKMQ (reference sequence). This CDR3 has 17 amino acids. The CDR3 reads CASSLGGRGKGNTEAFF. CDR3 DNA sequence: TGTGCCAGCAGCTTAGGGGGGCGCGGCAAGGGGAACACTGAAGCTTTCTTT.

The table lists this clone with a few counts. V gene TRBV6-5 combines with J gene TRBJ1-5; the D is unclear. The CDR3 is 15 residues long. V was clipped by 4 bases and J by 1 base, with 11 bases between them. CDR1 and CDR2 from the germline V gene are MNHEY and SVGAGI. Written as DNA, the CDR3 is TGTGCCAGCAGTTGGTCCCGAGAAAGCAATCAGCCCCAGCATTTT. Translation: CASSWSRESNQPQHF.

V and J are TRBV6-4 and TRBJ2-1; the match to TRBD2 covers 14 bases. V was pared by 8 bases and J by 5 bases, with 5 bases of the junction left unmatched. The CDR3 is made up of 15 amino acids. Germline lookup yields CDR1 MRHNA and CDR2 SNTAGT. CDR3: CASRLAGGNHNEQFF. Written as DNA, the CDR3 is TGTGCCAGCCGACTAGCGGGGGGGAATCACAATGAGCAGTTCTTC.

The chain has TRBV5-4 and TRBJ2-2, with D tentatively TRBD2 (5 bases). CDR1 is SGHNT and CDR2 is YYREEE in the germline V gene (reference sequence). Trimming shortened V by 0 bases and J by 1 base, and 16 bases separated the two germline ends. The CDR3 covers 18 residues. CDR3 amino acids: CASSLGFMASRNTGELFF. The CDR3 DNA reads TGTGCCAGCAGCTTGGGGTTTATGGCTAGCAGGAACACCGGGGAGCTGTTTTTT.

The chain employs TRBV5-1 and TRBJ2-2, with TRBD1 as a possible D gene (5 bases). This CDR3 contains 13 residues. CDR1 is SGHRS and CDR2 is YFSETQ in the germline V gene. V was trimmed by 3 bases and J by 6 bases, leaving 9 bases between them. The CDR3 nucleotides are TGCGCCAGCAGCTCGGACAACGCCGGGGAGCTGTTTTTT. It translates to CASSSDNAGELFF.

CDR3 protein: CASSFFGGWADTQYF. CDR3 coding DNA: TGTGCCAGCAGCTTTTTCGGGGGTTGGGCAGATACGCAGTATTTT. The V gene is TRBV7-9, the J gene TRBJ2-3; perhaps TRBD2 as D (6 bases). Trimming pared 3 bases from V and 4 bases from J, leaving 14 bases between. Germline CDR1 SEHNR, CDR2 FQNEAQ (reference sequence). The CDR3 contains 15 residues.

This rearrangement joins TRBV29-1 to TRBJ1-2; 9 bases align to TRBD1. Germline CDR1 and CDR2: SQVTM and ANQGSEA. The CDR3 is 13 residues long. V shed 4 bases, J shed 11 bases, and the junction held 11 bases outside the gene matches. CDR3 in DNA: TGCAGCGTTGGAGGGACAGGGACGGTTTCGTACACCTTC. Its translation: CSVGGTGTVSYTF.

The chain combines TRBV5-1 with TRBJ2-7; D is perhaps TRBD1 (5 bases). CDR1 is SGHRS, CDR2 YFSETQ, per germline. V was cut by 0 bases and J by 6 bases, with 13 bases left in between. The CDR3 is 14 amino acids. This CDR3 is CASSLGTLAFEQYF. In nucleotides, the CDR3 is TGCGCCAGCAGCTTGGGGACACTCGCGTTCGAGCAGTACTTC.

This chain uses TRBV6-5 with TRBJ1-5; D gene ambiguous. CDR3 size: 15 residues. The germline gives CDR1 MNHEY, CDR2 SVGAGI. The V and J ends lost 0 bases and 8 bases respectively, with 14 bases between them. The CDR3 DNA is TGTGCCAGCAGTTACTCGGGGTCACGGGAGGAGCCCCAGCATTTT. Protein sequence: CASSYSGSREEPQHF.

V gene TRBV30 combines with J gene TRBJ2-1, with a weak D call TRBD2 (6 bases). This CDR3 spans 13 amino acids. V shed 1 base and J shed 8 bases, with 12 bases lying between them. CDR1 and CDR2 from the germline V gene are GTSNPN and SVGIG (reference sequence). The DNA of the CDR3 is TGTGCCTGGAGTGGTAATCAGCGGGATGAGCAGTTCTTC. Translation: CAWSGNQRDEQFF.

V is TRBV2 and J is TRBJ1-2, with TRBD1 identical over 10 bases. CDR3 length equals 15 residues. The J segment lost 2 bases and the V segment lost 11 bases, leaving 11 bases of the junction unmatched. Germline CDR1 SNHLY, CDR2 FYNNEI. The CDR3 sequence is CALKSPDRGNYGYTF. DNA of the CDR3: TGTGCCTTAAAAAGCCCGGACAGGGGGAACTATGGCTACACCTTC.

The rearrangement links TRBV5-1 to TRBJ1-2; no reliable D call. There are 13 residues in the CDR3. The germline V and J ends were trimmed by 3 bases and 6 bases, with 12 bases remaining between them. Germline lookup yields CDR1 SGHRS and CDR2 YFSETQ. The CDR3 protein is CASSSTFGDGYTF. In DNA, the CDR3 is TGCGCCAGCAGCTCCACCTTCGGGGATGGCTACACCTTC. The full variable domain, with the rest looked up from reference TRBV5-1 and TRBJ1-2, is KAGVTQTPRYLIKTRGQQVTLSCSPISGHRSVSWYQQTPGQGLQFLFEYFSETQRNKGNFPGRFSGRQFSNSRSEMNVSTLELGDSALYLCASSSTFGDGYTFGSGTRLTVV.

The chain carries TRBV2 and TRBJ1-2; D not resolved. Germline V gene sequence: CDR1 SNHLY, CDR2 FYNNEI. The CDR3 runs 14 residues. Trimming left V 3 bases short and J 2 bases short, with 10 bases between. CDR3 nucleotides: TGTGCCAGCAGTGAGTCCAGGTTAAACTATGGCTACACCTTC. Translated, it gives CASSESRLNYGYTF. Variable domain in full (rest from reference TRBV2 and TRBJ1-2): EPEVTQTPSHQVTQMGQEVILRCVPISNHLYFYWYRQILGQKVEFLVSFYNNEISEKSEIFDDQFSVERPDGSNFTLKIRSTKLEDSAMYFCASSESRLNYGYTFGSGTRLTVV.